This T cell receptor (beta chain) was captured by sequencing in a study of CD4 T cells in relation to SARS-CoV-2 and coronaviruses. Across the whole study: TCR beta CDR3s were sequenced after roughly nine-day antigen culture of PBMCs.

Measured with immunoSEQ multiplex PCR; TCRdb has only the in-frame clones, and not every one. This table has approximately 11,000 clones, 81% appearing once. Before the COVID-19 pandemic, during about 2011-2018, CD4+ T cells were taken from unexposed donors. CD4+ T cells were isolated from the cells after more than nine days of culture. The V and J ends lost 2 bases and 1 base, in that order; junction bases with no gene match: 4. Germline V gene data show CDR1 as MNHNY and CDR2 as SVGAGI (reference sequence). CDR3 length: 15 residues. On this clone itself: The antigen is not known.

V and J are TRBV6-6 and TRBJ2-5, with 7 positions matching TRBD2. Sequenced sample: CD4+ T cells from PBMCs, cultured in vitro. The receptor comes from a human donor in good health. This chain's CDR3 is CASSYRPSGQETQYF. CDR3 coding DNA: TGTGCCAGCAGTTACCGCCCTAGCGGCCAAGAGACCCAGTACTTC.